The 16 T cell receptor beta chains reported below all come from one sample, sequenced in a study of blood T cell repertoires in COVID-19. Sequencing was performed with immunoSEQ multiplex PCR; in TCRdb, only in-frame clones are kept and a portion is missing. This sample carries 350,000 to 400,000 clones, roughly nine tenths of them seen once, and the ten largest clones take 1%. Material: PBMCs or T cells enriched from blood (not recorded which). The receptors derive from a man younger than 35 who had recovered from COVID-19.

CDR3 in DNA: TGTGCCAGCTCAGATGAGGGATCACTAAACACTGAAGCTTTCTTT. Its translation: CASSDEGSLNTEAFF. The chain couples TRBV7-6 to TRBJ1-1; D unresolved. Germline CDR1 is SGHVS and CDR2 is FNYEAQ. The CDR3 is 15 amino acids. The ends were cut back, 8 bases at V and 2 bases at J, with 18 bases in the middle.

The chain carries TRBV12-3 or TRBV12-4 and TRBJ2-5, with D tentatively TRBD2 (7 bases). V was cut by 7 bases and J by 5 bases, with 14 bases left in between. The CDR3 runs 13 residues. In DNA, the CDR3 is TGTGCCAGCAACGGGGGGCAGAAGGAGACCCAGTACTTC. It yields the protein CASNGGQKETQYF.

This clone was observed once. As the CDR3 is not closed by the conserved phenylalanine or tryptophan, this likely results from a read error. Because the CDR3's place on the DNA is in doubt, the DNA is left out and the CDR3 is given as listed by TCRdb. CDR3 amino acids: CASSLLFGGYR. V gene TRBV5-4 combines with J gene TRBJ1-1. CDR1 and CDR2 (germline): SGHNT, YYREEE (reference sequence). The CDR3 extends over 11 residues, inclusive of both ends.

This chain uses TRBV2 with TRBJ1-1; D is ambiguous. V was cut by 6 bases and J by 7 bases, with 12 bases left in between. Germline CDR1 is SNHLY and CDR2 is FYNNEI. This CDR3 comprises 12 residues. The CDR3 sequence: CASRRSGIEAFF. CDR3 coding DNA: TGTGCCAGCAGGCGCTCGGGAATTGAAGCTTTCTTT.

The V call is TRBV18, the J call TRBJ2-7, with TRBD1 matching 8 bases. The germline CDR1 and CDR2 sequences are KGHSH and LQKENI. The CDR3 runs to 14 residues. Trimming at V came to 3 bases and at J to 4 bases, leaving 5 bases not matched to a gene. CDR3 amino acids: CASSPGTGPYEQYF. In nucleotides, the CDR3 is TGTGCCAGCTCACCTGGGACAGGACCTTACGAGCAGTACTTC.

Of note for this clone: Other DNA variants within this sample encode the same CDR3. The rearrangement links TRBV18 to TRBJ1-5; TRBD1 might be the D (5 bases). The CDR3 is 13 amino acids. V was cut by 3 bases and J by 7 bases, with 10 bases left in between. Germline CDR1 and CDR2: KGHSH and LQKENI. CDR3 region: CASSPGRDQPQHF. The CDR3 DNA follows: TGTGCCAGCTCACCCGGGCGGGACCAGCCCCAGCATTTT.

This clone was detected only a few times. The chain employs TRBV7-2 and TRBJ1-4; D is undetermined. This CDR3 contains 11 residues. V was trimmed by 1 base and J by 14 bases, leaving 8 bases between them. Germline lookup yields CDR1 SGHTA and CDR2 FQGNSA. CDR3 in amino acids: CASSLGRILFF. As DNA, the CDR3 is TGTGCCAGCAGCTTAGGCAGGATTCTGTTTTTT. Complete variable domain (other parts from reference TRBV7-2 and TRBJ1-4): GAGVSQSPSNKVTEKGKDVELRCDPISGHTALYWYRQSLGQGLEFLIYFQGNSAPDKSGLPSDRFSAERTGGSVSTLTIQRTQQEDSAVYLCASSLGRILFFGSGTQLSVL.

This sequence joins TRBV7-6 and TRBJ1-2; 7 bases map to TRBD1. This CDR3 has 16 amino acids. Germline V gene lookup returns CDR1 SGHVS and CDR2 FNYEAQ. J was trimmed by 3 bases and V by 1 base; bases with no gene match: 8. CDR3 sequence: CASSLGVGGQHYGYTF. The CDR3 nucleotides read TGTGCCAGCAGCTTAGGGGTGGGGGGACAGCACTATGGCTACACCTTC.

V gene TRBV9 combines with J gene TRBJ2-1; 11 bases align to TRBD2. Unmatched junction bases numbered 9, after V lost 4 bases and J lost 6 bases. Germline CDR1 and CDR2: SGDLS and YYNGEE. There are 16 residues in the CDR3. The CDR3 sequence is CASSPDSGRAANEQFF. CDR3 sequence (DNA): TGTGCCAGCAGCCCAGATAGCGGGAGGGCGGCCAATGAGCAGTTCTTC.

The V gene is TRBV3-1 (or the pseudogene TRBV3-2), the J gene TRBJ1-1; tentatively, D is TRBD1 (5 bases). Germline V lookup: CDR1 LGHDT, CDR2 YNNKEL (reference sequence). The V end lost 1 base, the J end lost 6 bases, and 12 bases lay between the germline ends. This CDR3 has 14 amino acids. The CDR3 is CASSQAGPGAEAFF. The CDR3 DNA sequence: TGTGCCAGCAGCCAAGCGGGCCCGGGGGCTGAAGCTTTCTTT.

This clone was detected only once. The V call is TRBV7-3, the J call TRBJ2-1, with 10 bases identical to TRBD2. This CDR3 has 15 residues. Germline assignment: CDR1 SGHTA and CDR2 FQGTGA. Losses at the gene ends were 6 bases for V and 5 bases for J; bases not matched to a gene: 7. CDR3 loop: CASSPGLAFNNEQFF. The CDR3 DNA sequence: TGTGCCAGCAGTCCGGGACTAGCGTTCAACAATGAGCAGTTCTTC.

The chain links TRBV27 to TRBJ1-6, with D perhaps matching TRBD1 (6 bases). V gave up 5 bases and J gave up 7 bases, with 15 bases separating them. The CDR3 runs to 15 residues. From germline, CDR1 is MNHEY and CDR2 SMNVEV (reference sequence). The CDR3 nucleotides read TGTGCCAGCAGTCGCTCCGGGACACAAAATTCACCCCTCCACTTT. Protein product: CASSRSGTQNSPLHF.

The rearrangement links TRBV6-5 to TRBJ2-1, with D perhaps TRBD2 (6 bases). This CDR3 is built from 11 residues. Germline loops: CDR1 MNHEY, CDR2 SVGAGI. V dropped 0 bases and J dropped 14 bases, with 8 bases sitting between them. For the CDR3, the DNA is TGTGCCAGCAGTTACTCGAGGAGGGAGTTCTTC. This codes for CASSYSRREFF.

The gene calls are TRBV29-1 and TRBJ1-2; no clear D. The CDR3 totals 15 residues. V was clipped by 3 bases and J by 5 bases, with 19 bases between them. Germline values: CDR1 SQVTM, CDR2 ANQGSEA. The CDR3 sequence: CSVDQGSPPLYGYTF. CDR3 nucleotides: TGCAGCGTTGATCAAGGGAGCCCACCGCTTTATGGCTACACCTTC.

As concerns this clone: A read error may produce the germline difference seen at one junction end. The rearrangement joins TRBV2 to TRBJ2-7; TRBD1 matches at 8 bases. Looked up from germline, CDR1 is SNHLY and CDR2 is FYNNEI. The CDR3 contains 13 residues. CDR3 in amino acids: CASSEQYMRQGRF. In nucleotides, the CDR3 is TGTGCCAGCAGTGAACAGTATATGAGACAGGGGAGATTC.

V is TRBV11-3 and J is TRBJ2-2; D is perhaps TRBD2 (5 bases). Between the trimmed V and J ends, which lost 1 base and 4 bases, there was a span of 10 bases. This CDR3 is 15 amino acids long. Germline V gene lookup returns CDR1 SGHNT and CDR2 YENEEA. DNA for the CDR3: TGTGCCAGCAGCTTAGGCCGGGGAAGCACCGGGGAGCTGTTTTTT. Amino acids: CASSLGRGSTGELFF.